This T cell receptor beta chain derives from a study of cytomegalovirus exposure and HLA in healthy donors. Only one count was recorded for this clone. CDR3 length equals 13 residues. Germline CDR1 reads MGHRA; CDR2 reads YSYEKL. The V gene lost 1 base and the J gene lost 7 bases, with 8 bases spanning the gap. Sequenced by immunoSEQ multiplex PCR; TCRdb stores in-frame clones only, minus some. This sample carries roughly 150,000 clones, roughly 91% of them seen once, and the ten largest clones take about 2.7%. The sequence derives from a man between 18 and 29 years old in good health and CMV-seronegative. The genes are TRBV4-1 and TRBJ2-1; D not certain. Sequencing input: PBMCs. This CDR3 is CASSQVARNEQFF. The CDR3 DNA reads TGCGCCAGCAGCCAAGTTGCCAGAAATGAGCAGTTCTTC.